This T cell receptor (beta chain) was profiled in a study of PD-1 blockade in classical Hodgkin lymphoma. Overall study results and limits: The origin of the repertoire differences remains undefined, with disease activity or prior therapy as possible causes.

CDR3 length: 11 amino acids. V lost 7 bases, J lost 5 bases, and 9 bases lay in between. Germline V gene lookup returns CDR1 MNHEY and CDR2 SMNVEV (reference sequence). As to time point: newly diagnosed, previously untreated cHL patient sample. Isolated CD8+ T cells were derived from thawed PBMCs through magnetic negative selection. Produced via immunoSEQ multiplex PCR; TCRdb's table is partial and in-frame only. The data hold under 6,000 clones, with more than 80% observed a single time. A remark on this clone: Its antigen is not known.

This rearrangement joins TRBV27 to TRBJ2-7; D not resolved. Material: CD8+ T cells from blood. The receptor's source is a human donor with classical Hodgkin lymphoma. CDR3 sequence (DNA): TGTGCCAGCATCGGCCCCCACGAGCAGTACTTC. Translating it yields CASIGPHEQYF.